A single sample gave rise to the 4 T cell receptor beta chains below, sequenced in a study of Tregs in tolerant kidney transplant recipients. Assay: immunoSEQ multiplex PCR; the TCRdb copy retains only in-frame clones and omits some. The sample yields around 78,000 clones, around 93% seen once. Material: Tregs from blood, obtained before the transplant. The receptor set was obtained from a human donor who received a combined kidney and bone marrow transplant.

This rearrangement joins TRBV27 to TRBJ2-5; D might be TRBD2 (6 bases). The CDR3 is 14 residues long. Trimming removed 4 bases from V and 4 bases from J, with 13 bases in between. Germline-derived CDR1 and CDR2 are MNHEY and SMNVEV (reference sequence). The CDR3 here is CASSSFAGRETQYF. DNA of the CDR3: TGTGCCAGCAGTTCCTTTGCGGGACGAGAGACCCAGTACTTC.

J is TRBJ2-7 and V is TRBV6-5; D is unresolved. The V end lost 6 bases, the J end lost 0 bases, and 6 bases lay between the germline ends. The CDR3 covers 12 residues. Germline CDR1 reads MNHEY; CDR2 reads SVGAGI. In DNA form, the CDR3 reads TGTGCCAGCAGGCCAGGCTCCTACGAGCAGTACTTC. Its translation: CASRPGSYEQYF.

The chain has TRBV7-9 and TRBJ1-4; D is perhaps TRBD1 (5 bases). Trimming removed 7 bases from V and 10 bases from J, with 19 bases in between. Germline V gene lookup returns CDR1 SEHNR and CDR2 FQNEAQ (reference sequence). This CDR3 contains 14 residues. The CDR3 spells CASTLQKDGGKLFF. Here the CDR3 DNA reads TGTGCCAGCACCCTTCAAAAGGACGGGGGAAAACTGTTTTTT.

The chain is built from TRBV25-1 and TRBJ2-5, with TRBD1 matching over 7 bases. Germline V gives CDR1 MGHDK, CDR2 SYGVNS. The CDR3 loop spans 15 amino acids. Trimming took 2 bases from V and 2 from J; bases not matched to a gene: 5. CDR3 sequence reads: CASSESMTGQETQYF. The CDR3 region has the DNA TGTGCCAGCAGTGAAAGTATGACAGGGCAAGAGACCCAGTACTTC.